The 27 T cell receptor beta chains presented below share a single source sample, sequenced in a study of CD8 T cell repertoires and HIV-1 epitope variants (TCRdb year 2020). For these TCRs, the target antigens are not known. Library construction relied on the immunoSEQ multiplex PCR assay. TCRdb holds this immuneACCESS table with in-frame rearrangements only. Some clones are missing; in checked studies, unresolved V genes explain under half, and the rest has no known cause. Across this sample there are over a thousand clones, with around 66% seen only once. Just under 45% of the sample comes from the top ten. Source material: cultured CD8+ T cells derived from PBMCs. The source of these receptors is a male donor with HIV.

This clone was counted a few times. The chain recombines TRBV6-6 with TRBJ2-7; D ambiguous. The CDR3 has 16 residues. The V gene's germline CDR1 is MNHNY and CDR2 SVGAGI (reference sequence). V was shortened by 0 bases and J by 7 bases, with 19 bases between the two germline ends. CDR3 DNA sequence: TGTGCCAGCAGTTACTCGATTACGACTCCTTCGGGTGAGCAGTACTTC. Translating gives CASSYSITTPSGEQYF.

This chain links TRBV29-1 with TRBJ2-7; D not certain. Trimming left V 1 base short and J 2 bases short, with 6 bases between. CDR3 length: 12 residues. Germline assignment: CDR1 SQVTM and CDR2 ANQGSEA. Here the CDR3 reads CSVEGRTYEQYF. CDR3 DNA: TGCAGCGTTGAAGGCAGGACCTACGAGCAGTACTTC.

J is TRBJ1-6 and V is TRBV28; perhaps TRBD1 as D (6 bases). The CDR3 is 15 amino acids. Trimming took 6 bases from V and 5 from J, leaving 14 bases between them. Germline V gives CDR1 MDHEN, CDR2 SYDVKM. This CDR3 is CASSLRGADNSPLHF. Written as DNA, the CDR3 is TGTGCCAGCAGCTTACGGGGGGCGGATAATTCACCCCTCCACTTT.

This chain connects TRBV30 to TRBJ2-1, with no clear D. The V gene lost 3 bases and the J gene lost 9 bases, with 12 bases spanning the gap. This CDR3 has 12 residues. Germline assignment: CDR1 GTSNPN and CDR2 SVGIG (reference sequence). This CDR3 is CAWRRWESEQFF. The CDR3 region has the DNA TGTGCCTGGAGACGGTGGGAAAGTGAGCAGTTCTTC.

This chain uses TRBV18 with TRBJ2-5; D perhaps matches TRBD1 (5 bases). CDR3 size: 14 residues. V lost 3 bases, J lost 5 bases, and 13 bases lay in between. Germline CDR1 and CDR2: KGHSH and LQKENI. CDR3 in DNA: TGTGCCAGCTCACCCCTCGAGACAGAGGAGACCCAGTACTTC. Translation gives CASSPLETEETQYF.

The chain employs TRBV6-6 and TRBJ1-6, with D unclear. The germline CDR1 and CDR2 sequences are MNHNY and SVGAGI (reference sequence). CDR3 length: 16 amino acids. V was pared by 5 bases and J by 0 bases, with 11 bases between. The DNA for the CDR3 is TGTGCCAGCAGTCCGACAAGGAGCTCCTATAATTCACCCCTCCACTTT. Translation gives CASSPTRSSYNSPLHF.

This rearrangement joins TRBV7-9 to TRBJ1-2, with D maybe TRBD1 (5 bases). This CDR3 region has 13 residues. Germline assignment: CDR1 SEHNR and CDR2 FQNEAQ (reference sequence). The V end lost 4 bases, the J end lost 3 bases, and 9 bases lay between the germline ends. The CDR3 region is CASSYLTDYGYTF. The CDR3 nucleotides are TGTGCCAGCAGCTACTTGACAGACTATGGCTACACCTTC.

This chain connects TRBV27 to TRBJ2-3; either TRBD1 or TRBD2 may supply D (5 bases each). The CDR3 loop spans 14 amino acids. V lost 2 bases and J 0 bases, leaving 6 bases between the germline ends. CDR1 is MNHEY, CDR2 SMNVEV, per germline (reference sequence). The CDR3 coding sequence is TGTGCCAGCAGTTTAGGGGACAGCACAGATACGCAGTATTTT. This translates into CASSLGDSTDTQYF.

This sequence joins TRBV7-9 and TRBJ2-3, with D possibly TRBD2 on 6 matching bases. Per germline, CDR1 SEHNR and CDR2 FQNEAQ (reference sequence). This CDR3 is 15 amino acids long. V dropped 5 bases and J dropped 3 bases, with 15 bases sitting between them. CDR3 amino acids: CASSARDSATDTQYF. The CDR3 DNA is TGTGCCAGCAGCGCTCGGGACTCGGCGACAGATACGCAGTATTTT.

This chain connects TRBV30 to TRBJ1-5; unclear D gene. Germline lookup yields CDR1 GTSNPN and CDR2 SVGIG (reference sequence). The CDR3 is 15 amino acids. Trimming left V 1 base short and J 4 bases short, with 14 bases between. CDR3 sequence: CAWSASWLMNQPQHF. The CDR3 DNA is TGTGCCTGGAGTGCGTCTTGGCTGATGAATCAGCCCCAGCATTTT.

CDR3 residues: CASSPSGNVLTF. The CDR3 coding sequence is TGTGCCAGCAGCCCCTCGGGCAACGTCCTGACTTTC. The chain employs TRBV6-5 and TRBJ2-6; no clear D gene. V lost 6 bases to trimming and J lost 9 bases, with 9 bases between them. Germline V CDR1 and CDR2: MNHEY, SVGAGI. CDR3 length: 12 amino acids.

CDR3 amino acids: CATLADGSSPLHF. CDR3 sequence (DNA): TGTGCCACCCTGGCAGACGGGAGTTCACCCCTCCACTTT. The chain couples TRBV19 to TRBJ1-6; D gene ambiguous. The V end lost 10 bases, the J end lost 9 bases, and 16 bases lay between the germline ends. Germline-derived CDR1 and CDR2 are LNHDA and SQIVND (reference sequence). The CDR3 is 13 residues long. Together with reference TRBV19 and TRBJ1-6, the CDR3 gives the full variable domain: DGGITQSPKYLFRKEGQNVTLSCEQNLNHDAMYWYRQDPGQGLRLIYYSQIVNDFQKGDIAEGYSVSREKKESFPLTVTSAQKNPTAFYLCATLADGSSPLHFGNGTRLTVT.

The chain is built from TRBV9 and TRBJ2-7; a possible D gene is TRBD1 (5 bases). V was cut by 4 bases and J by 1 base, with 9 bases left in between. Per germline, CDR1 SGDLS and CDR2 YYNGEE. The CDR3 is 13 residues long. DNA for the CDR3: TGTGCCAGCAGCACAGGCGGATCCTACGAGCAGTACTTC. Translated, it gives CASSTGGSYEQYF.

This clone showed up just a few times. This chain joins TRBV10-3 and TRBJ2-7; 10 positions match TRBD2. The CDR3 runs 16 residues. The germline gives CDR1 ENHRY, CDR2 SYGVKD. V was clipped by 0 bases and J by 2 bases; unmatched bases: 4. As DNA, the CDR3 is TGTGCCATCAGTGAGTCAGCGGGGGGGGTTACCTACGAGCAGTACTTC. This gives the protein CAISESAGGVTYEQYF.

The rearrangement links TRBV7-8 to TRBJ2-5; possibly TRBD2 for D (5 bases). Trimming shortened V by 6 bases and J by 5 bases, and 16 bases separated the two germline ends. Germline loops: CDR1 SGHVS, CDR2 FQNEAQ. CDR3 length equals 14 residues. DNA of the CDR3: TGTGCCAGCAGTCAACCCCCTCGGAGGGAGACCCAGTACTTC. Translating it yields CASSQPPRRETQYF.

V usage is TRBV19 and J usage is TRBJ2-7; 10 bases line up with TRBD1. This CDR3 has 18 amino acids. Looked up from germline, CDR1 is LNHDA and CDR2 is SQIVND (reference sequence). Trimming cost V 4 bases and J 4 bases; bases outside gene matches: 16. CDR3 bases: TGTGCCAGTAGTACCCAGATCCCCGACAGGGGGCAACGTTACGAGCAGTACTTC. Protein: CASSTQIPDRGQRYEQYF.

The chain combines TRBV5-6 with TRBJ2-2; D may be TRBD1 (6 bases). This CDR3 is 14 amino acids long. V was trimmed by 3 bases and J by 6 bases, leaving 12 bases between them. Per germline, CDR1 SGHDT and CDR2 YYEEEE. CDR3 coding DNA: TGTGCCAGCAGCTCTTCAGGGGCGGCCGGGGAGCTGTTTTTT. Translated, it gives CASSSSGAAGELFF.

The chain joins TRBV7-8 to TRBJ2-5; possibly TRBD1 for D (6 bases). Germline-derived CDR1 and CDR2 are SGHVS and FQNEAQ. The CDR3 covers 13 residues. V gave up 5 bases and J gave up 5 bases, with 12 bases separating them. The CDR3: CASSRGHRETQYF. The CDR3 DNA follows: TGTGCCAGCAGCCGGGGACATCGGGAGACCCAGTACTTC.

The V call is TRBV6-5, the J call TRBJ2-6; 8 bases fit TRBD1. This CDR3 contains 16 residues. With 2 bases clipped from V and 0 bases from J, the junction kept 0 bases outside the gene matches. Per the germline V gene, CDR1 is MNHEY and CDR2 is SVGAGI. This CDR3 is CASSYTGGSGANVLTF. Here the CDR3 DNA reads TGTGCCAGCAGTTACACAGGGGGCTCTGGGGCCAACGTCCTGACTTTC.

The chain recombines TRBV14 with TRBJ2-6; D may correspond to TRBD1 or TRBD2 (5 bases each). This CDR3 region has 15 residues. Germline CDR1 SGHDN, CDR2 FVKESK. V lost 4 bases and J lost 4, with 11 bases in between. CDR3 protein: CASSPLGEGANVLTF. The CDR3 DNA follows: TGTGCCAGCAGCCCTTTGGGGGAAGGGGCCAACGTCCTGACTTTC.

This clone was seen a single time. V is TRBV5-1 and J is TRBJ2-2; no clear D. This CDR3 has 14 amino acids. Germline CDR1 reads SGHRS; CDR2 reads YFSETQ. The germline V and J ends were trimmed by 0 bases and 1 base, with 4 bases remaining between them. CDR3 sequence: CASSLGQNTGELFF. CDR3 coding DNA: TGCGCCAGCAGCTTGGGACAGAACACCGGGGAGCTGTTTTTT.

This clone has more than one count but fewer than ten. The CDR3 region is CSVLKGTGELFF. The CDR3 DNA reads as TGCAGCGTCTTGAAGGGCACCGGGGAGCTGTTTTTT. This chain connects TRBV29-1 to TRBJ2-2; the D is unclear. V shed 6 bases and J shed 4 bases, with 9 bases lying between them. The CDR3 sequence is 12 residues long. Germline V gives CDR1 SQVTM, CDR2 ANQGSEA.

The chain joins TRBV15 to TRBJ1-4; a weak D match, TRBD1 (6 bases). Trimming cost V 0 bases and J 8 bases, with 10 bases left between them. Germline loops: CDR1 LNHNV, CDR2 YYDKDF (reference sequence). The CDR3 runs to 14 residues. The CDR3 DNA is TGTGCCACCAGCAGAGACAGGGGTGGGGAAAAACTGTTTTTT. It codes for CATSRDRGGEKLFF.

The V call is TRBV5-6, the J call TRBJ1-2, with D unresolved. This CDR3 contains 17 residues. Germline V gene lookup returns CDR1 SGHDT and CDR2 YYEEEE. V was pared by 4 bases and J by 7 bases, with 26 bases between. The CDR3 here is CASSDPGRTGISVGYTF. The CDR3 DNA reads TGTGCCAGCAGCGACCCCGGCCGCACTGGGATAAGTGTTGGCTACACCTTC.

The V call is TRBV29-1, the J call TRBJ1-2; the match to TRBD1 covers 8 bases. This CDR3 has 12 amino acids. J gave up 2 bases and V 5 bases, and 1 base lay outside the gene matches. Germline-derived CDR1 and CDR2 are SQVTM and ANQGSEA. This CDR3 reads CSVSGGNYGYTF. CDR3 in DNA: TGCAGCGTTTCAGGGGGCAACTATGGCTACACCTTC.

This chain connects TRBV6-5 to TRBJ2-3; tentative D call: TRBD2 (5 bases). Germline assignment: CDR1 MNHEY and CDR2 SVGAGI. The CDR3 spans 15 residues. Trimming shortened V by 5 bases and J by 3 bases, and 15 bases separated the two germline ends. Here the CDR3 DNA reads TGTGCCAGCAGTCCTATAGAGGGTGGGACAGATACGCAGTATTTT. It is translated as CASSPIEGGTDTQYF.

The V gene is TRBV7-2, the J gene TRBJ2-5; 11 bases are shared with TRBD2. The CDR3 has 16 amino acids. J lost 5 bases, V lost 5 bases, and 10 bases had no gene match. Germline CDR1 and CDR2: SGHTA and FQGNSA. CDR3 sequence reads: CASSVLAGETEETQYF. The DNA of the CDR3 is TGTGCCAGCAGCGTACTAGCGGGGGAGACGGAGGAGACCCAGTACTTC.